Reported below is one T cell receptor beta chain. The antigen is not known. A single base separates this from a much larger clone, so it may be a read error. This record comes from a study of regulatory T cells in long-lasting Graves disease. Study conclusions and caveats: Compared with new cases, persistent Graves' patients showed reduced TCR diversity. Segments TRBV28, TRBJ1-2 and TRBJ2-5 showed preferential usage in persistent disease.

Building the TCR beta libraries relied on iRepertoire HTBI primers, and CDR3 regions underwent Arm-PCR. TCRdb processed the multiplex PCR reads anew with MiXCR; each CDR3 protein has one entry. The sample has some 250,000 distinct CDR3 sequences, 18% seen once; the top ten hold roughly 15%. Time point reported: newly diagnosed GD, antithyroid drugs for less than 3 months. PBMCs provided the RNA from which the TCR library was made. The CDR3 covers 13 residues. V shed 4 bases and J 3 bases; nucleotides not matched to a gene: 3. Per the germline V gene, CDR1 is SGHNT and CDR2 is YYREEE (reference sequence). The same data also contributed to another study, on T cells in Graves' hyperthyroidism and ophthalmopathy.

The receptor was isolated from a woman between 25 and 40 years old with Graves disease. This material consisted of peripheral blood mononuclear cells (PBMCs), taken at new diagnosis, from a patient treated with antithyroid drugs. This chain connects TRBV5-4 to TRBJ2-5; 7 nucleotides match TRBD1. The CDR3: CASSLGQEETQYF. The CDR3 DNA reads TGTGCCAGCAGCCTAGGACAGGAAGAGACCCAGTACTTC.